The T cell receptor (beta chain) described here comes from a study of response to subunit inactivated influenza vaccine. Study-wide results and limits: Researchers suggested that each seasonal influenza vaccination recruits few new T cells.

TCRdb reprocessed the RT-PCR reads via MiXCR and lists one record per CDR3 protein. Among roughly 790,000 distinct CDR3 sequences listed, 21% were seen once. Points on this clonotype: Antigen unknown.

This CDR3 has 12 amino acids. Germline V gives CDR1 GTSNPN, CDR2 SVGIG (reference sequence). The V end was cut by 0 bases, the J end by 4 bases, with 5 bases between. This receptor was identified in a man aged 50 to 59 who received an inactivated influenza vaccine. The J gene is TRBJ2-3, the V gene TRBV30; D gene unclear. Material: PBMCs from blood, obtained 5 days after vaccination. CDR3 sequence: CAWSVVADTQYF. As DNA, the CDR3 is TGTGCCTGGAGTGTAGTGGCAGATACGCAGTATTTT.